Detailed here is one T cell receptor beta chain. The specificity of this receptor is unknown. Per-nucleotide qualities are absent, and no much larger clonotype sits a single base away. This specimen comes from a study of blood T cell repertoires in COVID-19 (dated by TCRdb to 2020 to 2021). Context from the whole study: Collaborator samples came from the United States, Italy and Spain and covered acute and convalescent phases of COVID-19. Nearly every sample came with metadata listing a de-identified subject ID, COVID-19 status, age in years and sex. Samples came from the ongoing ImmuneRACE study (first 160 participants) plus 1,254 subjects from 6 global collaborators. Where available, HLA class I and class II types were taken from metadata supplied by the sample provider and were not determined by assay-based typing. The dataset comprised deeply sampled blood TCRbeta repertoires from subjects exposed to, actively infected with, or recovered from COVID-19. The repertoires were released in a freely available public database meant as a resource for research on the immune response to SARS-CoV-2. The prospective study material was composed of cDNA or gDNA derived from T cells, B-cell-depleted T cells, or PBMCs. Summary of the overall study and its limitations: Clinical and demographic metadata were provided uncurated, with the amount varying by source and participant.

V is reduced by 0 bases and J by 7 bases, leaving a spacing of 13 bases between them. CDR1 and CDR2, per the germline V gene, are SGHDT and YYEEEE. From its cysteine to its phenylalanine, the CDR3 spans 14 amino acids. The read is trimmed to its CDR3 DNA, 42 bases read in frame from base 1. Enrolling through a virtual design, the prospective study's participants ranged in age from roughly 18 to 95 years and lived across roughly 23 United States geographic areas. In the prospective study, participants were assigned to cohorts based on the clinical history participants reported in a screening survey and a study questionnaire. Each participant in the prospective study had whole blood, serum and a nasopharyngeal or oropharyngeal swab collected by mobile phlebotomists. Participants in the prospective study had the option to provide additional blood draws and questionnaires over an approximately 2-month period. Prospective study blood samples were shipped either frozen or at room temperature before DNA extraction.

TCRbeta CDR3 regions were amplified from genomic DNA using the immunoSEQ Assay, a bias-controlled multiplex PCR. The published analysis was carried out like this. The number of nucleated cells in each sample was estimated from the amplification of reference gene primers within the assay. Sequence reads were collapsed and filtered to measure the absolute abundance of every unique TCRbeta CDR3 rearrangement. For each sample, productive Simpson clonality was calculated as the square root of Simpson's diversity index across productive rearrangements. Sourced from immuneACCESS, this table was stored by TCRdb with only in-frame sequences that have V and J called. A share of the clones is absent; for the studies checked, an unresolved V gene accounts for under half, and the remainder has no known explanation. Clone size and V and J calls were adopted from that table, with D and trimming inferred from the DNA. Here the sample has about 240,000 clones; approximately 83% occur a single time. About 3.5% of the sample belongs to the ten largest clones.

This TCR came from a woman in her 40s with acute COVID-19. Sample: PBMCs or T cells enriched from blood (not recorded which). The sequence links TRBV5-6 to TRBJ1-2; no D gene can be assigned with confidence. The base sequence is TGTGCCAGCAGCTTGGTCCCACCTGAGGGTGGCTACACCTTC. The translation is CASSLVPPEGGYTF. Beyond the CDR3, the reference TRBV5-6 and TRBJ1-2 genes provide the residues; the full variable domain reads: DAGVTQSPTHLIKTRGQQVTLRCSPKSGHDTVSWYQQALGQGPQFIFQYYEEEERQRGNFPDRFSGHQFPNYSSELNVNALLLGDSALYLCASSLVPPEGGYTFGSGTRLTVV.